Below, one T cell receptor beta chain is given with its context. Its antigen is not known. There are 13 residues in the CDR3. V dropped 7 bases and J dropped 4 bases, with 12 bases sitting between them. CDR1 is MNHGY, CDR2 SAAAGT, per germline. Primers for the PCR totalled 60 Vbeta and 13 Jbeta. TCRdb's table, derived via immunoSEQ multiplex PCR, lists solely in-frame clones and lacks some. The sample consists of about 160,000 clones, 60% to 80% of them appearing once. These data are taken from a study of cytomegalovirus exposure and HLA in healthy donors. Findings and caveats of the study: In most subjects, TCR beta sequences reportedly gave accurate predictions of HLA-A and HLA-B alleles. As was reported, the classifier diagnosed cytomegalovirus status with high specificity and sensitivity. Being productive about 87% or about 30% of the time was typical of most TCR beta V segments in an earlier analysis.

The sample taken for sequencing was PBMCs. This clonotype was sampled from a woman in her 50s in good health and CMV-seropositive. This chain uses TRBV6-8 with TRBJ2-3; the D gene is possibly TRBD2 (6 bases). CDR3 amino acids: CASKTRGSDTQYF. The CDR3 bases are TGTGCCAGCAAGACTAGAGGCTCAGATACGCAGTATTTT.